The 26 T cell receptor beta chains in this list originate from one sample, sequenced in a study of neurological immune-mediated disorders. MiXCR, applied by TCRdb to the 5' RACE reads, yields one record per CDR3 protein. Seen here are over 20,000 distinct CDR3 sequences, about 10% observed once, and the top ten hold about 22%. Sequenced: PBMCs. The source of these receptors is a woman in her sixties or seventies with HTLV-1-associated myelopathy (HAM/TSP).

This clonotype was recorded many times. The CDR3 DNA follows: TGTGCCAGCTCACCATTAACAGGTTCCTCCTACAATGAGCAGTTCTTC. Translated: CASSPLTGSSYNEQFF. V is TRBV18 and J is TRBJ2-1; weak D call: TRBD1 (5 bases). Trimming removed 2 bases at V and 0 bases at J, with 11 bases between. The CDR3 totals 16 residues. Germline CDR1 is KGHSH and CDR2 is LQKENI. The full variable domain, completed using reference TRBV18 and TRBJ2-1, is NAGVMQNPRHLVRRRGQEARLRCSPMKGHSHVYWYRQLPEEGLKFMVYLQKENIIDESGMPKERFSAEFPKEGPSILRIQQVVRGDSAAYFCASSPLTGSSYNEQFFGPGTRLTVL.

This clonotype was seen at least ten times. The chain links TRBV27 to TRBJ2-7; D might be TRBD1 or TRBD2, each matching 5 bases. Trimming left V 2 bases short and J 6 bases short, with 14 bases between. The CDR3 sequence is 14 residues long. Looked up from germline, CDR1 is MNHEY and CDR2 is SMNVEV (reference sequence). The CDR3 region has the DNA TGTGCCAGCAGTTTAGGGGTCGGGGCTCGCGAGCAGTACTTC. Amino acid sequence: CASSLGVGAREQYF.

The sample holds many counts of this clonotype. The chain uses TRBV5-1 and TRBJ2-1; TRBD1 might be the D (5 bases). Trimming pared 0 bases from V and 3 bases from J, leaving 13 bases between. Germline CDR1 SGHRS, CDR2 YFSETQ. The CDR3 has 16 amino acids. The CDR3 sequence: CASSLGDSLFYNEQFF. CDR3 DNA: TGCGCCAGCAGCTTGGGCGACAGTTTGTTCTACAATGAGCAGTTCTTC.

This clonotype was recorded many times. The chain carries TRBV12-3 or TRBV12-4 and TRBJ1-1, with no clear D. V dropped 2 bases and J dropped 0 bases, with 10 bases sitting between them. CDR3 size: 15 residues. The CDR3 reads CASSLSFLVNTEAFF. CDR3 in DNA: TGTGCCAGCAGTTTATCGTTTCTGGTGAACACTGAAGCTTTCTTT.

To note about this clonotype: A much bigger clone sits one base away, suggesting this may be a read error. The chain is built from TRBV7-3 and TRBJ2-1; D not certain. Germline V gene sequence: CDR1 SGHTA, CDR2 FQGTGA. CDR3 length: 15 residues. V gave up 6 bases and J gave up 1 base, with 13 bases separating them. CDR3 DNA: TGTGCCAGCAGTCCCGAGTGGAAATCCTACAATGAGCAGTTCTTC. Translating it yields CASSPEWKSYNEQFF. The whole variable domain, filled in from reference TRBV7-3 and TRBJ2-1, reads GAGVSQTPSNKVTEKGKYVELRCDPISGHTALYWYRQSLGQGPEFLIYFQGTGAADDSGLPNDRFFAVRPEGSVSTLKIQRTERGDSAVYLCASSPEWKSYNEQFFGPGTRLTVL.

This clonotype was seen at least ten times. An end of the junction differs from the germline gene, which may be a read error. This rearrangement joins TRBV7-8 to TRBJ1-1, with unresolved D. CDR3 length equals 12 residues. The V gene's germline CDR1 is SGHVS and CDR2 FQNEAQ. CDR3 nucleotide sequence: TGTGCCAGCAGCTTATTCGACACAGAAGCTTTCTTT. It is translated as CASSLFDTEAFF.

This clonotype was found many times. The chain employs TRBV20-1 and TRBJ2-5; no reliable D call. Germline CDR1 reads DFQATT; CDR2 reads SNEGSKA (reference sequence). The germline V and J ends were trimmed by 0 bases and 1 base, with 12 bases remaining between them. The CDR3 sequence is 15 residues long. For the CDR3, the DNA is TGCAGTGCTAGAGATTGGAACGCACTCCAAGAGACCCAGTACTTC. Translated: CSARDWNALQETQYF.

This clonotype was recorded at least ten times. This sequence joins TRBV20-1 and TRBJ2-3; a weak D match, TRBD1 (5 bases). V was trimmed by 6 bases and J by 4 bases, leaving 20 bases between them. The CDR3 runs 15 residues. CDR1 is DFQATT and CDR2 is SNEGSKA in the germline V gene (reference sequence). CDR3 region: CSAPSRAKGADTQYF. CDR3 bases: TGCAGTGCCCCCTCCCGGGCTAAAGGGGCAGATACGCAGTATTTT.

This clonotype showed up many times. The chain has TRBV20-1 and TRBJ2-1, with D tentatively TRBD2 (7 bases). Between the trimmed V and J ends, which lost 3 bases and 2 bases, there was a span of 11 bases. The CDR3 is 14 amino acids. Looked up from germline, CDR1 is DFQATT and CDR2 is SNEGSKA (reference sequence). The CDR3 DNA is TGCAGTGCTAGGCGGGGGACACCCTACAATGAGCAGTTCTTC. This translates into CSARRGTPYNEQFF.

This clonotype was found many times. This chain joins TRBV20-1 and TRBJ2-1; the D gene is possibly TRBD2 (7 bases). V lost 5 bases and J lost 2, with 16 bases in between. Germline V gene lookup returns CDR1 DFQATT and CDR2 SNEGSKA (reference sequence). This CDR3 has 15 residues. The CDR3, as DNA: TGCAGTGCTGGGCCGGGGGGCTGGACCTACAATGAGCAGTTCTTC. It is translated as CSAGPGGWTYNEQFF.

This clonotype has a count of ten or more. This chain connects TRBV29-1 to TRBJ2-7; D possibly corresponds to TRBD2 (7 bases). V was clipped by 6 bases and J by 11 bases, with 17 bases between them. The length of the CDR3 is 11 residues. Looked up from germline, CDR1 is SQVTM and CDR2 is ANQGSEA. The CDR3 loop reads CSVSGGGRKYF. The CDR3 DNA sequence: TGCAGCGTGTCCGGCGGGGGCAGAAAGTACTTC.

This clonotype was found many times. The J gene is TRBJ1-2, the V gene TRBV19; no clear D. The CDR3 spans 12 residues. Germline V gene lookup returns CDR1 LNHDA and CDR2 SQIVND (reference sequence). V was shortened by 6 bases and J by 7 bases, with 12 bases between the two germline ends. The CDR3 DNA follows: TGTGCCAGTAGCGCCGCGGCCGGTGGCTACACCTTC. It translates to CASSAAAGGYTF.

The chain couples TRBV20-1 to TRBJ2-3; 9 nucleotides match TRBD2. Germline V gene data show CDR1 as DFQATT and CDR2 as SNEGSKA (reference sequence). V trimming: 3 bases; J trimming: 5 bases; junction bases outside the gene matches: 6. CDR3 length: 14 residues. The CDR3 nucleotides are TGCAGTGCTAGTAGCGGGGGACGGGGAGATACGCAGTATTTT. Translating it yields CSASSGGRGDTQYF.

This clonotype was recorded many times. The gene calls are TRBV29-1 and TRBJ1-1; D is perhaps TRBD1 (6 bases). Germline V gene sequence: CDR1 SQVTM, CDR2 ANQGSEA. Trimming took off 4 bases at V and 4 bases at J, with 13 bases between the two ends. The CDR3 has 13 amino acids. The CDR3 DNA reads TGCAGCGTTGCCGGGGGCCCCGGCACTGAAGCTTTCTTT. Protein: CSVAGGPGTEAFF.

This clonotype has ten or more counts. In DNA, the CDR3 is TGTGCCATCAGTGTGCAGGGGGCTAACAATGAGCAGTTCTTC. Amino acid sequence: CAISVQGANNEQFF. The chain joins TRBV10-3 to TRBJ2-1; 8 nucleotides align to TRBD1. Germline-derived CDR1 and CDR2 are ENHRY and SYGVKD. This CDR3 is 14 amino acids long. V dropped 4 bases and J dropped 5; count of bases not matched to a gene: 4.

This clonotype showed up many times. CDR3 residues: CASSSPHPVTGYSNQPQHF. The DNA of the CDR3 is TGCGCCAGCAGCTCCCCCCACCCGGTGACAGGATATAGCAATCAGCCCCAGCATTTT. The gene calls are TRBV5-1 and TRBJ1-5; TRBD1 is a possible D gene (6 bases). Germline-derived CDR1 and CDR2 are SGHRS and YFSETQ. V dropped 3 bases and J dropped 0 bases, with 22 bases sitting between them. The CDR3 is made up of 19 amino acids.

Ten or more counts support this clonotype. The chain has TRBV20-1 and TRBJ1-5, with D uncertain. V was clipped by 3 bases and J by 0 bases, with 9 bases between them. The CDR3 covers 14 residues. Germline values: CDR1 DFQATT, CDR2 SNEGSKA (reference sequence). The CDR3 spells CSARAPYSNQPQHF. The DNA of the CDR3 is TGCAGTGCTAGGGCGCCTTATAGCAATCAGCCCCAGCATTTT.

The table lists this clonotype with many counts. The chain joins TRBV29-1 to TRBJ2-1, with 11 bases that match TRBD2. Germline loops: CDR1 SQVTM, CDR2 ANQGSEA. Trimming cost V 7 bases and J 6 bases; bases outside gene matches: 5. This CDR3 has 13 amino acids. Here the CDR3 reads CSDLGLAVNEQFF. CDR3 DNA sequence: TGCAGCGACTTGGGACTAGCGGTCAATGAGCAGTTCTTC.

This clonotype has at least ten counts. V is TRBV30 and J is TRBJ2-3; possibly TRBD1 for D (5 bases). CDR1 GTSNPN and CDR2 SVGIG come from the germline V gene (reference sequence). V dropped 0 bases and J dropped 3 bases, with 10 bases sitting between them. The CDR3 length is 14 residues. The CDR3 DNA sequence: TGTGCCTGGAGTGTACTCCAGGGAACAGATACGCAGTATTTT. Translation gives CAWSVLQGTDTQYF.

This clonotype was seen many times. V and J are TRBV5-1 and TRBJ1-1, with D possibly being TRBD1 (5 bases). Germline loops: CDR1 SGHRS, CDR2 YFSETQ. Trimming pared 5 bases from V and 5 bases from J, leaving 10 bases between. The CDR3 is made up of 12 amino acids. The CDR3 spells CASSEGNTEAFF. DNA of the CDR3: TGCGCCAGCAGTGAGGGGAATACTGAAGCTTTCTTT.

This clonotype was seen at least ten times. V usage is TRBV20-1 and J usage is TRBJ1-6; 7 bases are shared with TRBD1. V shed 2 bases and J 10 bases; nucleotides not matched to a gene: 8. Germline V gene data show CDR1 as DFQATT and CDR2 as SNEGSKA (reference sequence). The CDR3 has 14 residues. This CDR3 reads CSARSNRGGSPLHF. DNA for the CDR3: TGCAGTGCTAGATCAAACAGGGGAGGCTCACCCCTCCACTTT.

V gene TRBV5-1 combines with J gene TRBJ2-3; TRBD1 agrees at 7 bases. CDR1 is SGHRS, CDR2 YFSETQ, per germline. The CDR3 has 15 residues. The V gene end was trimmed by 2 bases and the J gene end by 0 bases; junction bases not matched to a gene: 3. The CDR3 region is CASSFRGQSTDTQYF. The CDR3, as DNA: TGCGCCAGCAGCTTTCGGGGACAGAGCACAGATACGCAGTATTTT.

In this sample, this clonotype turned up many times. The chain is built from TRBV20-1 and TRBJ2-1; the D gene is possibly TRBD1 (5 bases). CDR3 length: 10 amino acids. Between the trimmed V and J ends, which lost 6 bases and 11 bases, there was a span of 11 bases. Germline CDR1 is DFQATT and CDR2 is SNEGSKA (reference sequence). The CDR3 protein is CSAAGLKQFF. Here the CDR3 DNA reads TGCAGTGCCGCAGGGTTGAAGCAGTTCTTC.

The V gene is TRBV4-2, the J gene TRBJ2-7, with TRBD1 matching over 11 bases. The V segment lost 0 bases and the J segment 3 bases; nucleotides outside the gene matches: 1. The CDR3 is made up of 15 amino acids. CDR1 LGHNA and CDR2 YNFKEQ come from the germline V gene. The DNA of the CDR3 is TGTGCCAGCAGCCAAGAGGGGACAGGGGGCTACGAGCAGTACTTC. Its translation: CASSQEGTGGYEQYF.

This clonotype was seen many times. The rearrangement joins TRBV20-1 to TRBJ2-3; the match to TRBD2 covers 7 bases. CDR1 is DFQATT, CDR2 SNEGSKA, per germline (reference sequence). The CDR3 has 15 residues. After removal of 5 bases from V and 2 bases from J, the junction contained 10 bases not matched to a gene. CDR3 DNA: TGCAGTGCTCTGGGGAACGGGGGGACCACAGATACGCAGTATTTT. It translates to CSALGNGGTTDTQYF.

This clonotype counts as medium-sized (0.01 to 0.1%). V is TRBV20-1 and J is TRBJ1-5, with 7 bases matching TRBD1. The CDR3 runs to 14 residues. V lost 1 base and J lost 3; bases outside the gene matches: 3. Germline lookup yields CDR1 DFQATT and CDR2 SNEGSKA (reference sequence). The CDR3 DNA reads TGCAGTGCTAGAGCCGGGACAGACAATCAGCCCCAGCATTTT. This encodes CSARAGTDNQPQHF.